These T cell receptor beta chains were read from a single sample in a study of blood T cell repertoires in COVID-19. Profiling relied on immunoSEQ multiplex PCR, and the TCRdb table lists in-frame clones only, not all of them. The sample holds about 60,000 clones; approximately 85% are singletons and the top ten take roughly 4%. The specimen sequenced was peripheral blood. The receptor source for this set is a man over 45 with active COVID-19. The CDR3 runs from the conserved cysteine through the conserved F or W. D genes are given only for firm matches. Size values are once, few and many counts, or a class for expanded clones, and some rows have none.

clone size: NA
D gene: NA
J gene: TRBJ2-5
V gene: TRBV6-5
CDR3 protein: CASTQGGVETQYF
CDR3 DNA: TGTGCCAGCACCCAGGGGGGCGTGGAGACCCAGTACTTC

clone size: NA
D gene: NA
J gene: TRBJ1-2
V gene: TRBV6-5
CDR3 protein: CASTQGLEGYTF
CDR3 DNA: TGTGCCAGCACACAGGGTCTGGAGGGCTACACCTTC

clone size: NA
D gene: NA
J gene: TRBJ2-5
V gene: TRBV30
CDR3 protein: CAWSVAGARYF
CDR3 DNA: TGTGCCTGGAGTGTGGCGGGGGCCAGGTACTTC

clone size: few
D gene: NA
J gene: TRBJ1-5
V gene: TRBV3-1/TRBV3-2
CDR3 protein: CASRQSHGNQPQHF
CDR3 DNA: TGTGCCAGCAGACAATCACACGGCAATCAGCCCCAGCATTTT

clone size: NA
D gene: NA
J gene: TRBJ1-6
V gene: TRBV18
CDR3 protein: CASSILEYNSPLHF
CDR3 DNA: TGTGCCAGCTCCATACTAGAATATAATTCACCCCTCCACTTT

clone size: NA
D gene: TRBD1
J gene: TRBJ2-7
V gene: TRBV6-2/TRBV6-3
CDR3 protein: CASSYSTQGDHYEQYF
CDR3 DNA: TGTGCCAGCAGTTACTCGACGCAGGGGGACCACTACGAGCAGTACTTC

clone size: NA
D gene: NA
J gene: TRBJ2-3
V gene: TRBV13
CDR3 protein: CASSGSGPSSTDTQYF
CDR3 DNA: TGTGCCAGCTCGGGTAGCGGACCGTCTAGCACAGATACGCAGTATTTT

clone size: NA
D gene: TRBD2
J gene: TRBJ2-5
V gene: TRBV6-5
CDR3 protein: CASSYRTSGGVETQYF
CDR3 DNA: TGTGCCAGCAGTTACCGAACTAGCGGGGGGGTGGAGACCCAGTACTTC

clone size: once
D gene: NA
J gene: TRBJ2-1
V gene: TRBV5-6
CDR3 protein: CASSLVTYNEQFF
CDR3 DNA: TGTGCCAGCAGCTTGGTTACATACAATGAGCAGTTCTTC

clone size: NA
D gene: TRBD2
J gene: TRBJ2-3
V gene: TRBV6-5
CDR3 protein: CASRTSGGATDTQYF
CDR3 DNA: TGTGCCAGCAGGACAAGCGGGGGGGCGACAGATACGCAGTATTTT

clone size: NA
D gene: TRBD1
J gene: TRBJ1-1
V gene: TRBV28
CDR3 protein: CASSLLGTGNTEAFF
CDR3 DNA: TGTGCCAGCAGTTTATTGGGGACAGGGAACACTGAAGCTTTCTTT

clone size: NA
D gene: TRBD2
J gene: TRBJ2-1
V gene: TRBV19
CDR3 protein: CASSNIAGRTYNEQFF
CDR3 DNA: TGTGCCAGTAGTAATATAGCGGGGAGAACCTACAATGAGCAGTTCTTC

clone size: NA
D gene: TRBD1
J gene: TRBJ2-7
V gene: TRBV6-5
CDR3 protein: CASIGQGSYEQYF
CDR3 DNA: TGTGCCAGCATAGGACAGGGGTCCTACGAGCAGTACTTC

clone size: NA
D gene: NA
J gene: TRBJ1-5
V gene: TRBV18
CDR3 protein: CASSSERQQPQHF
CDR3 DNA: TGTGCCAGCTCATCCGAACGACAACAGCCCCAGCATTTT